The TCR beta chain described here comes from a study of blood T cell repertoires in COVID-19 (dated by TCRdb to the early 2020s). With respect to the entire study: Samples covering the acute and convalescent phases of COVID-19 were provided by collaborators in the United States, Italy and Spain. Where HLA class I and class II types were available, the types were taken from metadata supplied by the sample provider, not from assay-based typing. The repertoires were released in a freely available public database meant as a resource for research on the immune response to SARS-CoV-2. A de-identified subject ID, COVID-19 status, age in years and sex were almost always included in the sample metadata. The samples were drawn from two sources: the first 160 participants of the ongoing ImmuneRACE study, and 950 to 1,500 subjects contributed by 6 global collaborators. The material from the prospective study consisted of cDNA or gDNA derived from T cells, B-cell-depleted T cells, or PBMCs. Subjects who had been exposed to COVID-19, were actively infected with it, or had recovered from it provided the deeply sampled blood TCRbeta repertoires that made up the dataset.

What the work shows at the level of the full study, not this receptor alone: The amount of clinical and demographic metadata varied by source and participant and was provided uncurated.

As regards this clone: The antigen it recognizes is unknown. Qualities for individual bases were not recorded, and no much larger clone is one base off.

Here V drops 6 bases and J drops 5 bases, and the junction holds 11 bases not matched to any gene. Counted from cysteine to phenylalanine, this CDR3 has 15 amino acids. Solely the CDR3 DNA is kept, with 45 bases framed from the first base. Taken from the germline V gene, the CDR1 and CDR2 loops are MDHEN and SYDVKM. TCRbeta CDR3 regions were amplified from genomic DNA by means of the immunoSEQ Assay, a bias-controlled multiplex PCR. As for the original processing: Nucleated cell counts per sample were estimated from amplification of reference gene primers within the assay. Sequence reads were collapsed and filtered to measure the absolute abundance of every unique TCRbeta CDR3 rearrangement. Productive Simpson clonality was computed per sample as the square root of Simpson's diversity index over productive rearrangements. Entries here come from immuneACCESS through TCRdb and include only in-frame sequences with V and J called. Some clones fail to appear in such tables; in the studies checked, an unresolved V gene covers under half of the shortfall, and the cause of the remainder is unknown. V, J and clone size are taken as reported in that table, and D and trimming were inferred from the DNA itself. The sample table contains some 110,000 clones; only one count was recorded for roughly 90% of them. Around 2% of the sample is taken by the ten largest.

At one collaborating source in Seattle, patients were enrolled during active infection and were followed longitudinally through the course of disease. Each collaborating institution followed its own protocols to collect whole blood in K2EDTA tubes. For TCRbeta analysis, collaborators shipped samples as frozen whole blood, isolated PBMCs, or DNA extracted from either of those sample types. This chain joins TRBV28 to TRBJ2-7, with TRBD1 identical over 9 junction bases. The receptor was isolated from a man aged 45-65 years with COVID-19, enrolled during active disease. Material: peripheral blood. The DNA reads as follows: TGTGCCAGCAGCCCAGGGACAGGGAAGGTCAACGAGCAGTACTTC. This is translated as CASSPGTGKVNEQYF.